The present T cell receptor beta chain was sequenced within a study of beta chain features in type 1 diabetes. Study-level information: Across every sample, around 100,000,000 sorted cells were examined in total. General study results and limits: Resolution of whether HLA type affects TCRB rearrangement was not achieved here. The naive, central memory and Treg TCRB repertoires looked more alike in patients than they did in healthy donors.

Expressed TCRB transcripts got sequenced, as all isolated RNA was reverse transcribed. TCRdb keeps only in-frame clones here, not all; method: immunoSEQ multiplex PCR. Counted here are about 350,000 clones, around 19% occurring once; the ten biggest clones make up around 0.045%. This clone was seen a few times. Its target is not known. Germline CDR1 SGDLS, CDR2 YYNGEE. The CDR3 covers 15 residues. V shed 3 bases, J shed 1 base, and the junction held 5 bases outside the gene matches. This chain links TRBV9 with TRBJ2-3, with 7 bases aligning to TRBD1. The sample consisted of naive CD4+ T cells from blood. This receptor was obtained from a woman aged 18-29 years in good health. DNA of the CDR3: TGTGCCAGCAGCGCCCGGGACAGCCGCACAGATACGCAGTATTTT. Its translation: CASSARDSRTDTQYF.